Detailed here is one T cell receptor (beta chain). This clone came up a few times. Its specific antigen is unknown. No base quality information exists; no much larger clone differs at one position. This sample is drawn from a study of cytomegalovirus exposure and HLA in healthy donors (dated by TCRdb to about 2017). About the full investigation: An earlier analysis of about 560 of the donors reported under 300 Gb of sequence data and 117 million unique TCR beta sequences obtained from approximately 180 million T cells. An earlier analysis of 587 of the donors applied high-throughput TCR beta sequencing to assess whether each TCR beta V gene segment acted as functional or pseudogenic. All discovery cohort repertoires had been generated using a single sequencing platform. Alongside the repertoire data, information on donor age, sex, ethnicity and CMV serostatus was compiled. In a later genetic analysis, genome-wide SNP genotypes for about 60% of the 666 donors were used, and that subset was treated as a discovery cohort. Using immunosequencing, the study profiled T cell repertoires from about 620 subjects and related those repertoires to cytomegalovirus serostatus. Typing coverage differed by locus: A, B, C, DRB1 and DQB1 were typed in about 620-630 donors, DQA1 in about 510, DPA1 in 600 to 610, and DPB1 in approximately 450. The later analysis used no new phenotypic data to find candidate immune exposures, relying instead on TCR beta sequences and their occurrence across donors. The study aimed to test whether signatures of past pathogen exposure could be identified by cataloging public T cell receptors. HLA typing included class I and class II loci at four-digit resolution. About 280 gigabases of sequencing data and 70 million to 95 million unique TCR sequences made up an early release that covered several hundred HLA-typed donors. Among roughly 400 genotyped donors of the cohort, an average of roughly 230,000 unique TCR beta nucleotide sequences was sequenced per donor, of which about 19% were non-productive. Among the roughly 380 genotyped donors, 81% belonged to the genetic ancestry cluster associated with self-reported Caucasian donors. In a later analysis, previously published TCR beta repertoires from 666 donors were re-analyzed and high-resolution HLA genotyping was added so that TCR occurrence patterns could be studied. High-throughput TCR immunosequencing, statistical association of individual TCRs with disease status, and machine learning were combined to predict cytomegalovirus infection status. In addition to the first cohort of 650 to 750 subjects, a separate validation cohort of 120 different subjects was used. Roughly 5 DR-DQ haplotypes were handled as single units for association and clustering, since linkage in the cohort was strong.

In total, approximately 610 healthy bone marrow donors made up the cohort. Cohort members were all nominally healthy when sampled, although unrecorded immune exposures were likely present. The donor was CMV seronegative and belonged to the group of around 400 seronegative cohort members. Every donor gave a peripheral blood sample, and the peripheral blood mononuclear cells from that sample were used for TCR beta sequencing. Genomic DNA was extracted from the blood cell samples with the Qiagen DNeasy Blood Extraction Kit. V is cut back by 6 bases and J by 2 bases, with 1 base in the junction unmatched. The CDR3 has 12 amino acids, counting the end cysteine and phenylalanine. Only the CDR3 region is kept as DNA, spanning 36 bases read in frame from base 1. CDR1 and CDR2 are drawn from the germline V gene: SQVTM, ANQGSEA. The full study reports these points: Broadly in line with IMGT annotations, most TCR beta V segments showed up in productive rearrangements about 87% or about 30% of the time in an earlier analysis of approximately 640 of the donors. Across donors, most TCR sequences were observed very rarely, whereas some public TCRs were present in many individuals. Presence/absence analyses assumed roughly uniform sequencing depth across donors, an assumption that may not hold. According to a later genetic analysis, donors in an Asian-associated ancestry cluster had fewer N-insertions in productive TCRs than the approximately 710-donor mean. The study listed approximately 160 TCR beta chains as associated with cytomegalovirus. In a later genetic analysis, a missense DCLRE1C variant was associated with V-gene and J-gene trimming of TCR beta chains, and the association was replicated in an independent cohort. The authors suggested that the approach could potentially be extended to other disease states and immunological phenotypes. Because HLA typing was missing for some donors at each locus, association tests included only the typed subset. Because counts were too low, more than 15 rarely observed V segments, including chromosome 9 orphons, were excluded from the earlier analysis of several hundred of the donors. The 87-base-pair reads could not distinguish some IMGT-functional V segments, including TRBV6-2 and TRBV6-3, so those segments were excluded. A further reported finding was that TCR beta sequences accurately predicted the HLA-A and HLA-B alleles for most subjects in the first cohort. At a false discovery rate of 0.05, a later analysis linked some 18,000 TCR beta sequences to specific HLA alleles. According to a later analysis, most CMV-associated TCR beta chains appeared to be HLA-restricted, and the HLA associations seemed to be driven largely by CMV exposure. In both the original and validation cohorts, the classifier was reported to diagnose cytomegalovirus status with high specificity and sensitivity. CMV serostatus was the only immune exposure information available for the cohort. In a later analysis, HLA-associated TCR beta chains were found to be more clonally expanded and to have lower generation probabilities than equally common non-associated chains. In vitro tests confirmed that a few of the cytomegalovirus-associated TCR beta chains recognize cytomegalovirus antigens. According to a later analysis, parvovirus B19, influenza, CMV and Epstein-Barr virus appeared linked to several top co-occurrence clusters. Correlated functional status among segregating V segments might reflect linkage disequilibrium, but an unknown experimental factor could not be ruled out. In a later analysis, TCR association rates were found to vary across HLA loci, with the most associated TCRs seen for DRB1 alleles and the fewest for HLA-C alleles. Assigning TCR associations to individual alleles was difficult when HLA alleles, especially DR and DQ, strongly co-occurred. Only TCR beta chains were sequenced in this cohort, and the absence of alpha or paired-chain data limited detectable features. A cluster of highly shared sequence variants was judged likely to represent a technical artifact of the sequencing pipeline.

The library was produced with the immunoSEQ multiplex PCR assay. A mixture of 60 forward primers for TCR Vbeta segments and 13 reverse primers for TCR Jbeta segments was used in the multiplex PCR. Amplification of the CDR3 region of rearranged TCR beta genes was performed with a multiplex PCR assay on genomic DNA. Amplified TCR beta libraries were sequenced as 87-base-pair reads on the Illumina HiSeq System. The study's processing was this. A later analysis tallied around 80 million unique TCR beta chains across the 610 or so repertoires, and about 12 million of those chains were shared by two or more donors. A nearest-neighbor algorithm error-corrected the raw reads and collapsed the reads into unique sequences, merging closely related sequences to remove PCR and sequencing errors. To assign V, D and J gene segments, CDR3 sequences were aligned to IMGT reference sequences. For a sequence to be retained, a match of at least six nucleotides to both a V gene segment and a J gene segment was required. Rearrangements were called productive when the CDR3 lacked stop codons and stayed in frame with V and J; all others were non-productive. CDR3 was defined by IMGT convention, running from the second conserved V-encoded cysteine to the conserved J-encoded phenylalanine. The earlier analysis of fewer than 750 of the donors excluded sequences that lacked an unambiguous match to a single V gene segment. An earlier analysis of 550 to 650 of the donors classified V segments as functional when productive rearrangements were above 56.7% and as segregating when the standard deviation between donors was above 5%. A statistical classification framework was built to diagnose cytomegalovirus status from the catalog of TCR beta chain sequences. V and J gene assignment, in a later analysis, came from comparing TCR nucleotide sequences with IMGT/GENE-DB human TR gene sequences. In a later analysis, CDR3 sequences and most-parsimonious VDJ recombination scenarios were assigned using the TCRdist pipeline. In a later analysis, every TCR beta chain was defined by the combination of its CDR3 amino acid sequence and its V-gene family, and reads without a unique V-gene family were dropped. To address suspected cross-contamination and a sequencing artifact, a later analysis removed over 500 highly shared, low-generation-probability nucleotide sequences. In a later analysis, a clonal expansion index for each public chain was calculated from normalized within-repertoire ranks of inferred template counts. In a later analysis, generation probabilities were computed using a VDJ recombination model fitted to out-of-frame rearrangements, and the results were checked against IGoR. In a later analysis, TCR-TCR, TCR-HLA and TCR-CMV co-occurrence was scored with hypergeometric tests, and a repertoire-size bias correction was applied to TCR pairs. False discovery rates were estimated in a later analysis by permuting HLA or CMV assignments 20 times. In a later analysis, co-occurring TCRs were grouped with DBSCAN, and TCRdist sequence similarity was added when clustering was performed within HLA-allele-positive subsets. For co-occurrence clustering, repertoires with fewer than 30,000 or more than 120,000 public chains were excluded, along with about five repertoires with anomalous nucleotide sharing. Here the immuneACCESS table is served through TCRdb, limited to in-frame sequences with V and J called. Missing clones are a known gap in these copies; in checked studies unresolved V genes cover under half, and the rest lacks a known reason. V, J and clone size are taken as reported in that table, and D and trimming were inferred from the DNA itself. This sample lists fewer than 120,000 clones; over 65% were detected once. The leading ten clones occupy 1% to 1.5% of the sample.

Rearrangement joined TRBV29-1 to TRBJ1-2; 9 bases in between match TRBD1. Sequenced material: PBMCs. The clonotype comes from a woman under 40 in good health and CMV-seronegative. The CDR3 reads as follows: CSVTGGNYGYTF. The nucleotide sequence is TGCAGCGTCACAGGGGGCAACTATGGCTACACCTTC.